Listed below are T cell receptor beta chains from one sample, sequenced in a study of blood T cell repertoires in COVID-19. Clones were sequenced by immunoSEQ multiplex PCR, and TCRdb holds only the in-frame ones, with some missing. The sample comprises about 110,000 clones, 75% to 90% of which are singletons, and 1.1% rests with the top ten. Sequencing used peripheral blood. The source of these receptors is a human donor in a cohort sampled during active COVID-19. Each CDR3 is given with its conserved first and last residue. D genes are given only for firm matches. The listing skips clone size in some rows; elsewhere it reads once, few, many or a size class.

V gene,J gene,clone size,D gene,CDR3 DNA,CDR3 protein
TRBV4-2,TRBJ2-7,NA,TRBD2,TGTGCCAGCAGCCTCTCTAGCGGGGGGGTCTACGAGCAGTACTTC,CASSLSSGGVYEQYF
TRBV15,TRBJ2-4,NA,NA,TGTGCCACCAGCAGCTCCCCTACAGTAGCCAAAAACATTCAGTACTTC,CATSSSPTVAKNIQYF
TRBV29-1,TRBJ2-7,once,NA,TGCAGCGTCAGGGTCGCCAACTCCTACGAGCAGTACTTC,CSVRVANSYEQYF
TRBV7-9,TRBJ2-1,NA,TRBD2,TGTGCCAGCAGCCTCGGGACTAGCGGGATACGAAATGAGCAGTTCTTC,CASSLGTSGIRNEQFF
TRBV5-1,TRBJ2-1,NA,TRBD2,TGCGCCAGCAGCTTGGTAGGACTAGCTGGCAATGAGCAGTTCTTC,CASSLVGLAGNEQFF
TRBV4-2,TRBJ2-7,NA,TRBD2,TGTGCCAGCAGCCCATCCGGGACTAGCGAGTACGAGCAGTACTTC,CASSPSGTSEYEQYF
TRBV10-3,TRBJ2-5,NA,TRBD2,TGTGCCATCAGTGAGCGGGGGGGCGCCCTAAGCGGCGGGACCCAGTACTTC,CAISERGGALSGGTQYF
TRBV19,TRBJ1-2,NA,NA,TGTGCCACGGGAGGGGGAGGACTCACCAGTAGTTTCCCGATGCGCAGGGATGGCTATGGCTACACCTTC,CATGGGGLTSSFPMRRDGYGYTF
TRBV24-1,TRBJ2-6,NA,NA,TGTGCCCCGCAGGGCCCTAACGTCTCTGGGGCCAACGTCCTGACTTTC,CAPQGPNVSGANVLTF
TRBV6-5,TRBJ2-1,NA,NA,TGTGCCAGCAGTTACCCCCCGGGACAAGGGTTGGGTGAGCAGTTCTTC,CASSYPPGQGLGEQFF
TRBV6-4,TRBJ1-1,NA,NA,TGTGCCAGCAGTACTACGGTGAACACTGAAGCTTTCTTT,CASSTTVNTEAFF
TRBV5-1,TRBJ2-7,NA,TRBD2,TGCGCCAGCAGCCCTACCTCTAGCGGGGGGGCCTACGAGCAGTACTTC,CASSPTSSGGAYEQYF
TRBV11-1,TRBJ2-7,NA,NA,TGTGCCAGCAGCTTAGTAGCGTCAGGGGATTTCTACGAGCAGTACTTC,CASSLVASGDFYEQYF
TRBV10-3,TRBJ2-7,NA,TRBD1,TGTGCCATCAGTGCCCGCAACGCAGGGGGCTACGAGCAGTACTTC,CAISARNAGGYEQYF
TRBV2,TRBJ1-2,NA,TRBD1,TGTGCCAGCAGTGACCGTAGGGGGCGCGATGGCTACACCTTC,CASSDRRGRDGYTF
TRBV5-4,TRBJ1-1,NA,TRBD1,TGTGCCAGCAGGACCGGACAGGGTCCGGGTGAAGCTTTCTTT,CASRTGQGPGEAFF
TRBV18,TRBJ1-5,once,NA,TGTGCCAGCTCACCCGCGAGAATTGATAGCAATCAGCCCCAGCATTTT,CASSPARIDSNQPQHF
TRBV5-1,TRBJ2-7,NA,NA,TGCGCCAGCAGCCCACCGGGGAGGGGGGGTGAGCAGTACTTC,CASSPPGRGGEQYF
TRBV19,TRBJ2-5,NA,TRBD2,TGTGCCAGCACTAGCCGCGGGGGAACCCAAGAGACCCAGTACTTC,CASTSRGGTQETQYF
TRBV6-2/TRBV6-3,TRBJ1-1,NA,NA,TGTGCCAGCAGCGAACCCACAGGGACGAGAGCTGAAGCTTTCTTT,CASSEPTGTRAEAFF
TRBV9,TRBJ1-6,NA,TRBD1,TGTGCCAGCAGCGTGAACCGGGACAGGGCCAATTCACCCCTCCACTTT,CASSVNRDRANSPLHF
TRBV10-1,TRBJ2-7,NA,NA,TGCGCCAGCAGTGGAACAGGGTGGCAGTACTTC,CASSGTGWQYF
TRBV9,TRBJ1-2,NA,TRBD1,TGTGCCAGCAGCGTAGGGCAGGGGGACCCCAATGGCTACACCTTC,CASSVGQGDPNGYTF
TRBV20-1,TRBJ2-7,NA,NA,TGCAGTGCTAGTTATCCAGATCGGGAAGAGCAGTACTTC,CSASYPDREEQYF
TRBV3-1/TRBV3-2,TRBJ1-6,NA,TRBD1,TGTGCCAGCAGCCACTCCCAGGGGGTATACCATTCACCCCTCCACTTT,CASSHSQGVYHSPLHF
TRBV3-1/TRBV3-2,TRBJ2-3,once,TRBD2,TGTGCCAGCAGCCAAGGCGGGGGTTCCTCCACAGATACGCAGTATTTT,CASSQGGGSSTDTQYF
TRBV5-6,TRBJ2-5,NA,TRBD2,TGTGCCAGCAGCATAAAAGCGGGGGTCGGGGAGACCCAGTACTTC,CASSIKAGVGETQYF
TRBV4-3,TRBJ2-3,NA,TRBD1,TGCGCCAGCAGCACGGGACAGGGGGCCGGGGGACCGAGCACAGATACGCAGTATTTT,CASSTGQGAGGPSTDTQYF
TRBV7-9,TRBJ1-5,few,NA,TGTGCCAGCAGCCTAGGACAGCCTAATCAGCCCCAGCATTTT,CASSLGQPNQPQHF
TRBV6-2/TRBV6-3,TRBJ2-1,NA,TRBD1,TGTGCCAGCAGTTACTCGAAACCCGGACAGGAAAGATACAATGAGCAGTTCTTC,CASSYSKPGQERYNEQFF
TRBV24-1,TRBJ2-2,NA,TRBD2,TGTGCCACCAGTGATTTGGGCGGGGGGGCCCGGACCGGGGAGCTGTTTTTT,CATSDLGGGARTGELFF
TRBV5-1,TRBJ2-3,NA,TRBD2,TGCGCCAGCAGCTTTGGGCGGGAGAGGACAGATACGCAGTATTTT,CASSFGRERTDTQYF
TRBV7-7,TRBJ2-1,NA,TRBD1,TGTGCCAGCAGCTCGACAGGGGCGGGTGAGCAGTTCTTC,CASSSTGAGEQFF
TRBV28,TRBJ1-5,few,TRBD1,TGTGCCAGCAGTTTTCCCCGCCCCCCCACAGGGGGCAGCAATCAGCCCCAGCATTTT,CASSFPRPPTGGSNQPQHF
TRBV7-8,TRBJ1-1,NA,NA,TGTGCCAGCAGCTTCCAGGGGTGGAACACTGAAGCTTTCTTT,CASSFQGWNTEAFF
TRBV7-2,TRBJ2-1,NA,NA,TGTGCCAGCAGGAGGGAACCGAACAATGAGCAGTTCTTC,CASRREPNNEQFF